This is a list of T cell receptor beta chains from one sample in a study of T cell responses to AZD1222 COVID-19 vaccine. Only in-frame clones appear in the TCRdb table, and some are missing; sequencing was by immunoSEQ multiplex PCR. The sample holds about 66,000 clones, less than 85% seen once. The material was peripheral blood, obtained on day 0 of MenACWY control vaccination. The receptors originated from an adult in good health. The CDR3 runs from the conserved cysteine through the conserved F or W. A D gene is named only where the DNA matches it firmly. Not every row has a clone size; where given, it reads once, few, many or a size class.

V	D	J	size	DNA	CDR3
TRBV5-5	TRBD1	TRBJ1-1	many	TGTGCCAGCAGCTTGGCCGGGACAGGGTTGAACACTGAAGCTTTCTTT	CASSLAGTGLNTEAFF
TRBV19	NA	TRBJ1-2	NA	TGTGCCAGTGACGGGGACAAGGCCTATGGCTACACCTTC	CASDGDKAYGYTF
TRBV5-1	NA	TRBJ2-1	NA	TGCGCCAGCAGCCGGAAAGATGAGCAGTTCTTC	CASSRKDEQFF
TRBV14	NA	TRBJ1-1	NA	TGTGCCAGCAGCCAAGCCCGGGGTAGCCGAGCTTTCTTT	CASSQARGSRAFF
TRBV7-9	NA	TRBJ2-5	NA	TGTGCCAGCAGCCGCCCGGGACATCAGGGGGGGTCGAAAGAGACCCAGTACTTC	CASSRPGHQGGSKETQYF
TRBV3-1/TRBV3-2	NA	TRBJ1-3	NA	TGTGCCAGCGTTGGGGCAGAAGGAAACACCATATATTTT	CASVGAEGNTIYF
TRBV4-3	NA	TRBJ2-1	NA	TGCGCCAGCAGCCAAAACCGGGACCCTGCCTACAATGAGCAGTTCTTC	CASSQNRDPAYNEQFF
TRBV2	NA	TRBJ1-2	NA	TGTGCCAGCAGTTCATTCACAGGGCCCGGGGGCTACACCTTC	CASSSFTGPGGYTF
TRBV19	TRBD1	TRBJ2-3	NA	TGTGCCAGTAGTATAAGCCGGGACAGATCAGATACGCAGTATTTT	CASSISRDRSDTQYF
TRBV28	TRBD1	TRBJ1-5	few	TGTGCCAGCAGTTTACAACAGGGGGGTGATCAGCCCCAGCATTTT	CASSLQQGGDQPQHF
TRBV5-4	TRBD1	TRBJ2-1	few	TGTGCCAGCAGCTTAGGGGGCAACCTCCGGGATGAGCAGTTCTTC	CASSLGGNLRDEQFF
TRBV9	TRBD1	TRBJ2-4	NA	TGTGCCAGCAGCGAGGGACAGGGTGGCATTCAGTACTTC	CASSEGQGGIQYF
TRBV19	NA	TRBJ1-1	NA	TGTGCCAGTAGGGCGAAGGCCTTTTCAAACACTGAAGCTTTCTTT	CASRAKAFSNTEAFF
TRBV7-6	TRBD2	TRBJ2-3	NA	TGTGCCAGCAGCGAGGGACTAGCGGGAAGAGATACGCAGTATTTT	CASSEGLAGRDTQYF
TRBV25-1	NA	TRBJ1-4	NA	TGTGCCAGCCCCTGTAGGGCAACTAATGAAAAACTGTTTTTT	CASPCRATNEKLFF
TRBV7-9	TRBD2	TRBJ2-7	many	TGTGCCAGCAGTCAAGCGGGGGGATCCTACGAGCAGTACTTC	CASSQAGGSYEQYF
TRBV28	NA	TRBJ2-2	NA	TGTGCCAGCAGTTTCGACGTGCGGGATAACACCGGGGAGCTGTTTTTT	CASSFDVRDNTGELFF
TRBV21-1	NA	TRBJ1-3	NA	TGTGCCAGCAGCCCCAGACCCAACTTCTCTGGAAACACCATATATTTT	CASSPRPNFSGNTIYF
TRBV11-2	NA	TRBJ2-3	NA	TGTGCCAGCAGGGACATGAATACGCAGTATTTT	CASRDMNTQYF
TRBV5-1	NA	TRBJ1-2	few	TGCGCCAGCAGTCCCCTACTCGGAAGGCTGGGTATAGTGGGAGGCTACACCTTC	CASSPLLGRLGIVGGYTF
TRBV7-2	NA	TRBJ1-5	NA	TGTGCCAGCAGCTCTACTAAGGGGCAGCCCCAGCATTTT	CASSSTKGQPQHF
TRBV12-3/TRBV12-4	TRBD1	TRBJ1-4	NA	TGTGCCAGCAGTACTGGGACAGGGGAAAAACTGTTTTTT	CASSTGTGEKLFF
TRBV5-5	TRBD1	TRBJ2-1	NA	TGTGCCAGCAGCTTTGACAGGGTTGCCAATGAGCAGTTCTTC	CASSFDRVANEQFF
TRBV5-1	NA	TRBJ2-7	NA	TGCGCCAGCAGCTTATCGGCAGGGCGGGACGAGCAGTACTTC	CASSLSAGRDEQYF
TRBV5-4	NA	TRBJ1-2	NA	TGTGCCAGCAGCACCCCGGGCCCCACTGACTCGAGCTACACCTTC	CASSTPGPTDSSYTF
TRBV5-4	NA	TRBJ1-2	few	TGTGCCAGCAGCTTGGAACAGGGTAATGGCTACACCTTC	CASSLEQGNGYTF
TRBV5-4	NA	TRBJ2-2	NA	TGTGCCAGCAGCATCGTGGACATCCGGAACACCGGGGAGCTGTTTTTT	CASSIVDIRNTGELFF
TRBV15	NA	TRBJ2-1	NA	TGTGCCACCAGCAGAGATATGGGCAATGAGCAGTTCTTC	CATSRDMGNEQFF
TRBV7-8	NA	TRBJ2-2	NA	TGTGCCAGCAGCTTATTCATAGCATACGGGGAGCTGTTTTTT	CASSLFIAYGELFF
TRBV19	TRBD2	TRBJ2-1	NA	TGTGCCAGTAGTGGGGGAGGGGTCGGCAATGAGCAGTTCTTC	CASSGGGVGNEQFF
TRBV5-1	TRBD2	TRBJ2-7	NA	TGCGCCAGCAGCTTGGGGCTAGCGGGATGGGAGCAGTACTTC	CASSLGLAGWEQYF
TRBV5-1	TRBD1	TRBJ1-1	once	TGCGCCAGCAGCTTCGGGACAGGGGGAAACACTGAAGCTTTCTTT	CASSFGTGGNTEAFF
TRBV6-2/TRBV6-3	NA	TRBJ2-7	NA	TGTGCCAGCAGTCCGACGGGCACCCCACCTTACGAGCAGTACTTC	CASSPTGTPPYEQYF
TRBV6-2/TRBV6-3	NA	TRBJ2-1	NA	TGTGCCAGCAGTACCTCAAGCCGGCGCGAGTTCTTC	CASSTSSRREFF
TRBV5-4	TRBD1	TRBJ1-2	NA	TGTGCCAGCACCCTGGACAGGAACTATGGCTACACCTTC	CASTLDRNYGYTF
TRBV10-3	NA	TRBJ1-2	once	TGTGCCATCAGTGCTCCTAACGGCTACACCTTC	CAISAPNGYTF
TRBV28	TRBD2	TRBJ2-7	NA	TGTGCCAGCAGGGGAGGGGCGGCAGTGGCCTACGAGCAGTACTTC	CASRGGAAVAYEQYF
TRBV28	NA	TRBJ1-5	few	TGTGCCAGCAGTTTATTTCGTCTGGGGGGTTATCAGCCCCAGCATTTT	CASSLFRLGGYQPQHF
TRBV19	NA	TRBJ2-1	NA	TGTGCCAGTAGTGACGGGGCCACCTACAATGAGCAGTTCTTC	CASSDGATYNEQFF
TRBV6-5	TRBD1	TRBJ1-5	NA	TGTGCCAGCAGTCCTCGGACAGGGGGCACTCAGCCCCAGCATTTT	CASSPRTGGTQPQHF
TRBV6-5	NA	TRBJ1-1	NA	TGTGCCAGCAGTCGGGGAGGCACTGAAGCTTTCTTT	CASSRGGTEAFF
TRBV28	NA	TRBJ2-7	NA	TGTGCCAGCAGTTTACGAGATAGCTCCTACGAGCAGTACTTC	CASSLRDSSYEQYF
TRBV6-5	NA	TRBJ1-6	NA	TGTGCCAGCAATCCAAGGCTGGATTCACCCCTCCACTTT	CASNPRLDSPLHF
TRBV27	NA	TRBJ1-2	NA	TGTGCCAGCAGTCCCCATAGGGATTGGGGCTACACCTTC	CASSPHRDWGYTF
TRBV9	NA	TRBJ2-7	NA	TGTGCCAGTACGGGAGCTCGCAGGAACGAGCAGTACTTC	CASTGARRNEQYF
TRBV19	NA	TRBJ2-4	NA	TGTGCCAGTAGTATGACTCTAGCAGGCTCCTTAGCCAAAAACATTCAGTACTTC	CASSMTLAGSLAKNIQYF
TRBV28	NA	TRBJ2-1	NA	TGTGCCAGCAGTTTCCGCCCGGGGGCCCTACCGGATGAGCAGTTCTTC	CASSFRPGALPDEQFF
TRBV9	TRBD1	TRBJ1-2	few	TGTGCCAGCAGCGCACGGCGGGACAGGGGGCGAGGCGTTGGCTACACCTTC	CASSARRDRGRGVGYTF
TRBV30	NA	TRBJ2-3	NA	TGTGCCTGTACACTCCACTCTGGCGGGAGCACAGATACGCAGTATTTT	CACTLHSGGSTDTQYF
TRBV13	TRBD1	TRBJ1-1	NA	TGTGCCAGCAGCGAGAGGACAGGGCCGAACACTGAAGCTTTCTTT	CASSERTGPNTEAFF
TRBV9	NA	TRBJ2-5	NA	TGTGCCAGCAGCGCCCAGGGACAACAAGGGGAGACCCAGTACTTC	CASSAQGQQGETQYF